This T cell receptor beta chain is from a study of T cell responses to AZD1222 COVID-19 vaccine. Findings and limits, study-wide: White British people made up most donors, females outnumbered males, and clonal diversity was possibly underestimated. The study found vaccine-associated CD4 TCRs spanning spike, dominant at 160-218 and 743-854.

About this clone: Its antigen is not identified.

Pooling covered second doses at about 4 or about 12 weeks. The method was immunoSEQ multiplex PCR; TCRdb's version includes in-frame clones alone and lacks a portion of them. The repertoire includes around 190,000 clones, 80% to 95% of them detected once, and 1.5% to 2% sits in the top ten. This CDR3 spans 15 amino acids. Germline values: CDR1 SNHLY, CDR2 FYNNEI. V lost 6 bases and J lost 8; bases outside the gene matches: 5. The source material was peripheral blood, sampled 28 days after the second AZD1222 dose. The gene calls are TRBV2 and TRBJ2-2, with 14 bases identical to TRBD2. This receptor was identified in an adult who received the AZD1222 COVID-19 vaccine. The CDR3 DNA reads TGTGCCAGCAGGACTAGCGGGGGGGCCACTGGGGAGCTGTTTTTT. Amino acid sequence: CASRTSGGATGELFF. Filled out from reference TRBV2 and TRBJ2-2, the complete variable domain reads EPEVTQTPSHQVTQMGQEVILRCVPISNHLYFYWYRQILGQKVEFLVSFYNNEISEKSEIFDDQFSVERPDGSNFTLKIRSTKLEDSAMYFCASRTSGGATGELFFGEGSRLTVL.